The source of this T cell receptor (beta chain) is a study of T cell changes during pregnancy in multiple sclerosis. Repertoires were generated with immunoSEQ multiplex PCR, while TCRdb's copy carries only in-frame clones and drops some. The table has 100,000 to 150,000 clones, approximately 94% seen once. The CDR3 sequence is 16 residues long. After removal of 1 base from V and 1 base from J, the junction contained 6 bases not matched to a gene. Germline CDR1 is KGHSH and CDR2 is LQKENI. This sequence joins TRBV18 and TRBJ1-2, with 7 bases fitting TRBD1. The sequence came from a female donor with multiple sclerosis, enrolled in a pregnancy study. The source material was peripheral blood, sampled before pregnancy. CDR3 loop: CASSPRSGTDNYGYTF. The CDR3 bases are TGTGCCAGCTCACCACGATCCGGGACAGATAACTATGGCTACACCTTC.